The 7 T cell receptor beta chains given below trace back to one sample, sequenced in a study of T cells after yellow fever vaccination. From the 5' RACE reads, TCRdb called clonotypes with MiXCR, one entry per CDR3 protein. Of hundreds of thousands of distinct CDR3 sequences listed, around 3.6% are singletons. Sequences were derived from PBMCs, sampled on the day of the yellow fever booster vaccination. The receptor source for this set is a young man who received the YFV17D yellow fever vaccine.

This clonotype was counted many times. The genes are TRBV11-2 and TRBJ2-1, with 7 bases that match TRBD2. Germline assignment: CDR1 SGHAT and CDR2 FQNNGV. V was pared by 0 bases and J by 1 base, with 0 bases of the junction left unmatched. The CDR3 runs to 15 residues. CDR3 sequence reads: CASSLEAGSYNEQFF. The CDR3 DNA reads TGTGCCAGCAGCTTAGAAGCGGGATCCTACAATGAGCAGTTCTTC.

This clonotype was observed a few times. CDR3 protein: CASSFRLAGEDTGELFF. The CDR3 coding sequence is TGTGCCAGCAGTTTTAGACTAGCGGGGGAGGACACCGGGGAGCTGTTTTTT. The rearrangement uses TRBV2 and TRBJ2-2; TRBD2 matches 12 bases. CDR3 length equals 17 residues. The germline CDR1 and CDR2 sequences are SNHLY and FYNNEI. V shed 5 bases and J 3 bases; nucleotides not matched to a gene: 7.

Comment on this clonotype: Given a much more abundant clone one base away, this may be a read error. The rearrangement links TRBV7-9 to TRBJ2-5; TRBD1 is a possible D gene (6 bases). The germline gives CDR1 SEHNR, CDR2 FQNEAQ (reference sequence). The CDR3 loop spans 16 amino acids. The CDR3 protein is CASNLPLGPGVETQYF. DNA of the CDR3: TGTGCCAGCAACTTACCCCTGGGGCCAGGGGTCGAGACCCAGTACTTC.

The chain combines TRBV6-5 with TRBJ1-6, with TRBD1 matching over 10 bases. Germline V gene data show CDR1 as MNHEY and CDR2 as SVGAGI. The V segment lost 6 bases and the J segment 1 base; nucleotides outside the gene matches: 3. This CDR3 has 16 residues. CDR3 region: CASRRTGGSYNSPLHF. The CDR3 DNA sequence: TGTGCCAGCAGACGGACAGGGGGATCCTATAATTCACCCCTCCACTTT.

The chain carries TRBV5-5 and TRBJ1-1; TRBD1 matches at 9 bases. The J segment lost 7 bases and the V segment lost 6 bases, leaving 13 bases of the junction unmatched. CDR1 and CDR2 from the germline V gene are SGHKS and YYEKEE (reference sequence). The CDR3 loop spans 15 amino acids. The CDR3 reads CASTPGTGYGIEAFF. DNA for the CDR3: TGTGCCAGCACCCCCGGGACAGGGTACGGTATTGAAGCTTTCTTT. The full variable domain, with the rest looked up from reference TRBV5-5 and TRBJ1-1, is DAGVTQSPTHLIKTRGQQVTLRCSPISGHKSVSWYQQVLGQGPQFIFQYYEKEERGRGNFPDRFSARQFPNYSSELNVNALLLGDSALYLCASTPGTGYGIEAFFGQGTRLTVV.

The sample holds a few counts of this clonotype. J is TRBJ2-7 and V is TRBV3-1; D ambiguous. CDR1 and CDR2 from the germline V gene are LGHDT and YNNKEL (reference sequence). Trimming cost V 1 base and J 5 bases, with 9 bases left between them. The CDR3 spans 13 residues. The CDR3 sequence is CASSQVMGNEQYF. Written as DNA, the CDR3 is TGTGCCAGCAGCCAAGTAATGGGCAACGAGCAGTACTTC.

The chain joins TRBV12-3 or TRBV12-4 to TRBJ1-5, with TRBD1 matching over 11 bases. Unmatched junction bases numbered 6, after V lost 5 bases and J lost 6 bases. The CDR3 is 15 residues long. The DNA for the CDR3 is TGTGCCAGCAGTCAACTCGGGACAGGGGGTCAGCCCCAGCATTTT. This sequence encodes CASSQLGTGGQPQHF.